This TCR beta chain originates from a study of blood T cell repertoires in COVID-19 (dated by TCRdb to 2020 to 2022). In the study overall: Collaborator samples came from the United States, Italy and Spain and covered acute and convalescent phases of COVID-19. Sample metadata almost always included a de-identified subject ID, COVID-19 status, age in years and sex. The repertoires were released in a freely available public database intended as a resource for research on the immune response to SARS-CoV-2. Subjects who had been exposed to COVID-19, were actively infected with it, or had recovered from it provided the deeply sampled blood TCRbeta repertoires that made up the dataset. The prospective study material was composed of cDNA or gDNA derived from T cells, B-cell-depleted T cells, or PBMCs. Samples were obtained from the ongoing ImmuneRACE study (first 160 participants) and from 1,000 to 1,500 subjects provided by 6 global collaborators. Where HLA class I and class II types were available, the types were taken from metadata supplied by the sample provider, not from assay-based typing.

One collaborating source in Seattle enrolled patients during active infection and followed them longitudinally through the course of disease. The collaborating institutions used their own protocols to collect whole blood in K2EDTA tubes. For TCRbeta analysis, collaborators shipped samples in one of three forms: frozen whole blood, isolated PBMCs, or DNA extracted from either of those sample types. Trimming costs V 2 bases and J 0 bases, and their ends lie 10 bases apart. The germline V gene (reference sequence) gives CDR1 as SGHNT and CDR2 as YYREEE. The CDR3 numbers 15 residues from cysteine through phenylalanine. CDR3 DNA is the only sequence kept; it has 45 bases, read in frame from the first base. Overall results and qualifications from the work: The amount of clinical and demographic metadata varied by source and participant and was provided uncurated.

TCRbeta CDR3 regions were amplified from genomic DNA using the immunoSEQ Assay, a bias-controlled multiplex PCR. Concerning the study's data processing: The number of nucleated cells in each sample was estimated from the amplification of reference gene primers within the assay. To quantify the absolute abundance of each unique TCRbeta CDR3 rearrangement, sequence reads were collapsed and filtered. For each sample, productive Simpson clonality was calculated as the square root of Simpson's diversity index across productive rearrangements. Imported from immuneACCESS, the table was reduced by TCRdb to in-frame sequences with V and J called. These copies leave out some clones; in studies compared against another copy, an unresolved V gene accounts for under half, and the cause of the remainder is not known. D and trimming come from the DNA, and the V and J calls and clone size come from that table. The sample profile shows 250,000 to 400,000 clones; roughly 90% of them were found once. The top ten clones comprise approximately 2.9% of the sample.

Details on this clone: What antigen it recognizes has not been identified. No much larger clone is present one base from it, and per-base qualities are unavailable.

The sample consisted of peripheral blood. The source of this sequence is a woman younger than 45 with COVID-19, enrolled during active disease. The chain couples TRBV5-4 to TRBJ2-3; TRBD2 is possibly the D segment (6 matching bases). The CDR3 region reads CASSFSSGSTDTQYF. The nucleotide sequence is TGTGCCAGCAGCTTTTCCAGCGGGAGCACAGATACGCAGTATTTT. Full variable domain (CDR3 extended with the reference TRBV5-4 and TRBJ2-3 proteins): ETGVTQSPTHLIKTRGQQVTLRCSSQSGHNTVSWYQQALGQGPQFIFQYYREEENGRGNFPPRFSGLQFPNYSSELNVNALELDDSALYLCASSFSSGSTDTQYFGPGTRLTVL.